The 21 T cell receptor beta chains in this list originate from one sample, sequenced in a study of Graves' ophthalmopathy and Graves' hyperthyroidism. TCR beta CDR3 amplification used RNA transcripts. A first-round RT-PCR used HTBI primers, followed by a second-round multiplex PCR. Using its own MiXCR run on the multiplex PCR reads, TCRdb lists one record per CDR3 protein. The repertoire holds approximately 700,000 distinct CDR3 sequences, around 40% seen once, with approximately 43% in the top ten. The sequencing input was peripheral blood. These receptors were obtained from an adult man with Graves' ophthalmopathy.

As for this clonotype: A much larger clone is a single base away; this may be a read error. The rearrangement links TRBV10-3 to TRBJ2-6; D is undetermined. Germline V gene data show CDR1 as ENHRY and CDR2 as SYGVKD. V was shortened by 10 bases and J by 0 bases, with 4 bases between the two germline ends. CDR3 length equals 12 residues. The CDR3 sequence is CATPSGANVLTF. CDR3 DNA sequence: TGTGCCACCCCCTCTGGGGCCAACGTCCTGACTTTC.

This clonotype was recorded once. The chain links TRBV10-3 to TRBJ2-7; TRBD1 aligns across 7 bases. This CDR3 comprises 12 residues. V gave up 11 bases and J gave up 5 bases; unmatched junction bases: 9. CDR1 and CDR2 (germline): ENHRY, SYGVKD. The DNA for the CDR3 is TGTGCCGGCAGTTCACAGGGGAACGAGCAGTACTTC. Amino acids: CAGSSQGNEQYF.

This chain connects TRBV24-1 to TRBJ2-2; D not certain. There are 13 residues in the CDR3. Germline CDR1 reads KGHDR; CDR2 reads SFDVKD. V was pared by 6 bases and J by 3 bases, with 7 bases between. For the CDR3, the DNA is TGTGCCACCAGTACGTCATACACCGGGGAGCTGTTTTTT. Translation: CATSTSYTGELFF.

This clonotype occurred once. The chain has TRBV7-9 and TRBJ2-7, with 7 bases that match TRBD1. The CDR3 totals 18 residues. Losses at the gene ends were 4 bases for V and 3 bases for J; bases not matched to a gene: 18. CDR1 and CDR2 from the germline V gene are SEHNR and FQNEAQ (reference sequence). The CDR3 here is CASSSVLGPGTAVYEQYF. DNA of the CDR3: TGTGCCAGCAGCTCAGTACTTGGCCCCGGGACAGCAGTCTACGAGCAGTACTTC.

The chain is built from TRBV7-9 and TRBJ2-2, with D uncertain. Germline V lookup: CDR1 SEHNR, CDR2 FQNEAQ (reference sequence). This CDR3 has 12 amino acids. Between the trimmed V and J ends, which lost 6 bases and 8 bases, there was a span of 10 bases. CDR3 in DNA: TGTGCCAGCAGTCGCCAGAAGGGGGAGCTGTTTTTT. It specifies CASSRQKGELFF.

The genes are TRBV7-2 and TRBJ2-7; D not certain. V was shortened by 1 base and J by 3 bases, with 13 bases between the two germline ends. Germline CDR1 reads SGHTA; CDR2 reads FQGNSA. The CDR3 is 15 residues long. CDR3 in DNA: TGTGCCAGCAGCTTAGACTCAACTGCGCGCTACGAGCAGTACTTC. Residues: CASSLDSTARYEQYF. Using reference TRBV7-2 and TRBJ2-7 for the parts outside the CDR3, the full variable domain is GAGVSQSPSNKVTEKGKDVELRCDPISGHTALYWYRQSLGQGLEFLIYFQGNSAPDKSGLPSDRFSAERTGGSVSTLTIQRTQQEDSAVYLCASSLDSTARYEQYFGPGTRLTVT.

This clonotype was counted many times. The chain employs TRBV10-3 and TRBJ1-1; D gene uncertain. CDR3 length: 13 amino acids. Per germline, CDR1 ENHRY and CDR2 SYGVKD. With 6 bases removed from V and 0 bases from J, the gap between germline ends came to 8 bases. CDR3 loop: CAIRQTLNTEAFF. The CDR3 nucleotides are TGTGCCATCAGGCAGACCTTGAACACTGAAGCTTTCTTT.

This clonotype was recorded at least ten times. V is TRBV7-6 and J is TRBJ2-5; 8 positions match TRBD2. The CDR3 contains 15 residues. The V gene's germline CDR1 is SGHVS and CDR2 FNYEAQ. The V and J ends lost 7 bases and 1 base, in that order; junction bases with no gene match: 8. CDR3: CASTKGAGGQETQYF. DNA for the CDR3: TGTGCCAGCACCAAAGGGGCGGGGGGCCAAGAGACCCAGTACTTC.

The V gene is TRBV7-9, the J gene TRBJ2-7; perhaps TRBD2 as D (6 bases). This CDR3 has 14 residues. The germline V and J ends were trimmed by 4 bases and 5 bases, with 15 bases remaining between them. Germline V gene data show CDR1 as SEHNR and CDR2 as FQNEAQ (reference sequence). CDR3 amino acids: CASSYGRREDEQYF. In DNA, the CDR3 is TGTGCCAGCAGCTACGGGAGAAGGGAGGACGAGCAGTACTTC.

V usage is TRBV7-9 and J usage is TRBJ2-5; D unresolved. The length of the CDR3 is 15 residues. V dropped 1 base and J dropped 9 bases, with 18 bases sitting between them. From germline, CDR1 is SEHNR and CDR2 FQNEAQ (reference sequence). The CDR3 bases are TGTGCCAGCAGCTTAGGTTCCTCAGGCGGCCAGCCCCAGTACTTC. Translated: CASSLGSSGGQPQYF.

The rearrangement uses TRBV11-2 and TRBJ1-4, with 7 bases fitting TRBD1. After removal of 5 bases from V and 7 bases from J, the junction contained 10 bases not matched to a gene. The germline gives CDR1 SGHAT, CDR2 FQNNGV. The CDR3 contains 15 residues. The CDR3 here is CASSPPRTGGEKLFF. CDR3 in DNA: TGTGCCAGCAGCCCCCCCAGGACAGGAGGTGAAAAACTGTTTTTT.

This clonotype was seen only a few times. A much larger clone lies one base from this, so it may be a read error. The rearrangement uses TRBV25-1 and TRBJ2-7, with 8 positions matching TRBD1. The CDR3 contains 13 residues. The germline V gene encodes CDR1 MGHDK and CDR2 SYGVNS. Trimming took 4 bases from V and 3 from J; bases not matched to a gene: 2. CDR3 sequence: CASSGTGFYEQYF. CDR3 coding DNA: TGTGCCAGCAGTGGGACAGGGTTCTACGAGCAGTACTTC.

To note about this clonotype: A read error may produce the germline difference seen at one junction end. The chain couples TRBV4-1 to TRBJ2-5; TRBD1 matches 8 bases. The V gene's germline CDR1 is MGHRA and CDR2 YSYEKL. The CDR3 loop spans 12 amino acids. CDR3 in DNA: TGCGCCAGCAGCCAAGATGGGACAGGTGTCGAATTC. Translating it yields CASSQDGTGVEF.

This clonotype has more than one count but fewer than ten. The chain joins TRBV27 to TRBJ1-2, with a weak D call TRBD1 (6 bases). Germline assignment: CDR1 MNHEY and CDR2 SMNVEV (reference sequence). The V gene lost 5 bases and the J gene lost 8 bases, with 15 bases spanning the gap. CDR3 length: 13 residues. CDR3 loop: CASSRTGFDGYTF. The CDR3 region has the DNA TGTGCCAGCAGTCGAACAGGGTTTGACGGCTACACCTTC.

The chain links TRBV7-2 to TRBJ1-5, with D possibly TRBD1 on 5 matching bases. Germline V gene lookup returns CDR1 SGHTA and CDR2 FQGNSA. Deletions cut 7 bases from V and 0 bases from J, with 13 bases between. The CDR3 is 15 amino acids. As DNA, the CDR3 is TGTGCCAGCACCATGGGACCTTATAGCAATCAGCCCCAGCATTTT. It yields the protein CASTMGPYSNQPQHF.

The genes are TRBV10-3 and TRBJ1-2; 7 bases are shared with TRBD1. The CDR3 contains 13 residues. CDR1 is ENHRY, CDR2 SYGVKD, per germline. V gave up 10 bases and J gave up 6 bases; unmatched junction bases: 11. The CDR3 loop is CASNDREDNGYTF. DNA for the CDR3: TGTGCCAGCAACGACAGGGAAGACAATGGCTACACCTTC.

The chain is built from TRBV9 and TRBJ2-6, with 7 bases lining up with TRBD1. The V gene's germline CDR1 is SGDLS and CDR2 YYNGEE. The CDR3 spans 17 residues. J gave up 2 bases and V 4 bases, and 9 bases lay outside the gene matches. CDR3 sequence reads: CASSPWTGVTGANVLTF. CDR3 nucleotide sequence: TGTGCCAGCAGCCCGTGGACAGGTGTTACTGGGGCCAACGTCCTGACTTTC. Looking up the rest from reference TRBV9 and TRBJ2-6 gives the full variable domain: DSGVTQTPKHLITATGQRVTLRCSPRSGDLSVYWYQQSLDQGLQFLIQYYNGEERAKGNILERFSAQQFPDLHSELNLSSLELGDSALYFCASSPWTGVTGANVLTFGAGSRLTVL.

This chain links TRBV29-1 with TRBJ2-7; D is unclear. CDR3 length: 16 residues. The V gene lost 0 bases and the J gene lost 4 bases, with 19 bases spanning the gap. Germline V gives CDR1 SQVTM, CDR2 ANQGSEA. The CDR3, as DNA: TGCAGCGTTGAAGATGGGGTACGGCAGGCCGATTACGAGCAGTACTTC. Protein: CSVEDGVRQADYEQYF.

This clonotype has ten or more counts. The J gene is TRBJ1-2, the V gene TRBV20-1; D gene unclear. The V gene lost 5 bases and the J gene lost 4 bases, with 11 bases spanning the gap. The CDR3 sequence is 12 residues long. Germline V gene data show CDR1 as DFQATT and CDR2 as SNEGSKA (reference sequence). CDR3 residues: CSADDTIYGYTF. As DNA, the CDR3 is TGCAGTGCTGACGACACCATCTATGGCTACACCTTC.

The table lists this clonotype with many counts. This chain connects TRBV10-3 to TRBJ1-2; 7 nucleotides agree with TRBD1. The CDR3 loop spans 16 amino acids. With V trimmed by 0 bases and J by 9 bases, 13 bases remained unmatched. Germline assignment: CDR1 ENHRY and CDR2 SYGVKD. The CDR3 DNA follows: TGTGCCATCAGTGAGTCGGTAGGGGGCGCGAGGGGACGCTACACCTTC. This sequence encodes CAISESVGGARGRYTF.

Worth noting for this clonotype: This may be a read error, as it is one base from a much larger clone. The chain couples TRBV19 to TRBJ1-2, with D uncertain. CDR3 length: 15 residues. Per the germline V gene, CDR1 is LNHDA and CDR2 is SQIVND (reference sequence). The CDR3 DNA sequence: TGTGCCAGTAGACGGTCAGGCCGACGGAATGATGGCTACGCCTTC. Translated: CASRRSGRRNDGYAF.